The rows below give T cell receptor beta chains drawn from one sample of a study of PD-1 blockade in mismatch repair-deficient tumors. TCRdb's copy holds only in-frame clones and misses some; the assay was immunoSEQ multiplex PCR. The sample contains over 100,000 clones, roughly 80% of which appear only once. The sequences come from peripheral blood, collected approximately 64 weeks after starting pembrolizumab. These receptors all stem from an adult with mismatch repair-deficient cancer. Each CDR3 is given with its conserved first and last residue. Fields, in order: clone size, J gene, D gene, V gene, CDR3 DNA, CDR3 protein. The D gene is left open where the match is weak. Size tells how often a clone was seen (once, few, many) or the class of an expanded clone, and some rows leave it out.

NA | TRBJ2-7 | NA | TRBV4-3 | TGCGCCAGCAGCCAAGCATTCTTCCGAGGGGGGACAAGGAGCTACGAGCAGTACTTC | CASSQAFFRGGTRSYEQYF
few | TRBJ1-1 | NA | TRBV6-6 | TGTGCCAGCAGTTACACTGAAGCTTTCTTT | CASSYTEAFF
NA | TRBJ1-2 | NA | TRBV6-5 | TGTGCCAGCAGTACTCTGGGAGGGGGGATCTATGGCTACACCTTC | CASSTLGGGIYGYTF
NA | TRBJ2-1 | NA | TRBV18 | TGTGCCAGCTCACCATCGGGTCGCGCTGAGCAGTTCTTC | CASSPSGRAEQFF
NA | TRBJ2-4 | TRBD2 | TRBV29-1 | TGCAGCATAGCTAGCGGGAGAGCCAAAAACATTCAGTACTTC | CSIASGRAKNIQYF
NA | TRBJ2-1 | TRBD2 | TRBV29-1 | TGCAGCGTTGAAGATCCCGGACTAGCGGGAAATGAGCAGTTCTTC | CSVEDPGLAGNEQFF
few | TRBJ2-7 | NA | TRBV19 | TGTGCCAGTAGCACGGGCGGCTCCTACGAGCAGTACTTC | CASSTGGSYEQYF
NA | TRBJ2-1 | TRBD2 | TRBV30 | TGTGCCTGGAGCAGGGGCGGGAGGGCCGGTAATGAGCAGTTCTTC | CAWSRGGRAGNEQFF
NA | TRBJ1-2 | NA | TRBV25-1 | TGTGCCACCTTTTTAGTTGGCTACACCTTC | CATFLVGYTF
NA | TRBJ1-4 | TRBD1 | TRBV15 | TGTGCCACCAGCAGCGACAGGGGGCTGGGAGAAAAACTGTTTTTT | CATSSDRGLGEKLFF
NA | TRBJ2-2 | NA | TRBV27 | TGTGCCAGCAGTCTCTTCGGAACGAACACCGGGGAGCTGTTTTTT | CASSLFGTNTGELFF
NA | TRBJ1-6 | NA | TRBV7-9 | TGTGCCAGCAGCTTACTGCAGGGAGGGTCACCCCTCCACTTT | CASSLLQGGSPLHF
NA | TRBJ1-3 | TRBD1 | TRBV30 | TGTGCCTGGGCCGAGGGGGCCTCTGGAAACACCATATATTTT | CAWAEGASGNTIYF
once | TRBJ2-2 | NA | TRBV4-1 | TGCGCCAGCAGCCAAGATCCGGGGGGCGCCGGGGAGCTGTTTTTT | CASSQDPGGAGELFF
NA | TRBJ2-5 | NA | TRBV13 | TGTGTCAGCAGCTTAGGCGATGAGACCCAGTACTTC | CVSSLGDETQYF
NA | TRBJ1-4 | NA | TRBV18 | TGTGCCAGCACAACCAAACAGGTGTTAAATGAAAAACTGTTTTTT | CASTTKQVLNEKLFF
NA | TRBJ2-1 | NA | TRBV5-6 | TGTGCCAGCAGCTTGATGGCGGGCCTCTACAATGAGCAGTTCTTC | CASSLMAGLYNEQFF
once | TRBJ1-1 | NA | TRBV15 | TGTGCCACCAGCAGAGATATTGCGGGGAACACTGAAGCTTTCTTT | CATSRDIAGNTEAFF
NA | TRBJ1-2 | NA | TRBV5-6 | TGTGCCAGCAGCTTAGTTAGCGGGAACTATGGCTACACCTTC | CASSLVSGNYGYTF
NA | TRBJ2-3 | TRBD2 | TRBV10-2 | TGCGCCAGCAGGGCGGGAGGAACAGATACGCAGTATTTT | CASRAGGTDTQYF
NA | TRBJ1-1 | TRBD1 | TRBV7-8 | TGTGCCAGCAGCAAGGGACAGTTGAGCACTGAAGCTTTCTTT | CASSKGQLSTEAFF
NA | TRBJ2-3 | NA | TRBV27 | TGTGCCAGCAGTACCCGAGGGTCATGGAATACGCAGTATTTT | CASSTRGSWNTQYF
NA | TRBJ2-3 | NA | TRBV11-2 | TGTGCCAGCAGCCCAGCGGTCTCGCACACAGATACGCAGTATTTT | CASSPAVSHTDTQYF
NA | TRBJ2-2 | TRBD1 | TRBV30 | TGTGCCTGGAGTGTGGGGGGCGGGACAGGGTTCACCGGGGAGCTGTTTTTT | CAWSVGGGTGFTGELFF
NA | TRBJ2-2 | NA | TRBV12-5 | TGTGCTAGTGGCCAGACTTCGGGGACAAACACCGGGGAGCTGTTTTTT | CASGQTSGTNTGELFF
NA | TRBJ1-1 | TRBD1 | TRBV4-2 | TGTGCCAGCAGCCGCGGACAGGGCGGCACTGAAGCTTTCTTT | CASSRGQGGTEAFF
NA | TRBJ2-7 | NA | TRBV5-4 | TGTGCCAGCAGCCGCACAGGGGGGGGGATCCCCTACGAGCAGTACTTC | CASSRTGGGIPYEQYF
once | TRBJ2-3 | TRBD2 | TRBV11-3 | TGTGCCAGCAGCATTAGACTAGCGGGAGGGGATACGCAGTATTTT | CASSIRLAGGDTQYF
NA | TRBJ2-5 | TRBD2 | TRBV5-6 | TGTGCCAGCAGCTCAGCGGGAGGGCCTGAGACCCAGTACTTC | CASSSAGGPETQYF
NA | TRBJ2-5 | TRBD2 | TRBV4-2 | TGTGCCAGCAGCCAGGGACTAGCGGGAGGGGTGGAGACCCAGTACTTC | CASSQGLAGGVETQYF
NA | TRBJ2-7 | TRBD1 | TRBV7-9 | TGTGCCAGCAGCTTAGCACAGGGGGGAGCCTACGAGCAGTACTTC | CASSLAQGGAYEQYF
NA | TRBJ2-1 | TRBD2 | TRBV9 | TGTGCCAGCAGCGTAGGGACTAGCGTTAATGAGCAGTTCTTC | CASSVGTSVNEQFF
NA | TRBJ2-3 | NA | TRBV18 | TGTGCCAGCTCAGAGAGCGGTTCAGATACGCAGTATTTT | CASSESGSDTQYF
NA | TRBJ2-7 | NA | TRBV7-9 | TGTGCCAGCAGCCCGACAGTTTACGAGCAGTACTTC | CASSPTVYEQYF
NA | TRBJ2-7 | NA | TRBV4-3 | TGCGCCAGCAGCCAAGATCTAACGGACCCCTACGAGCAGTACTTC | CASSQDLTDPYEQYF
NA | TRBJ1-2 | NA | TRBV6-6 | TGTGCCAGCAGTTTGGGGGTTAACTATGGCTACACCTTC | CASSLGVNYGYTF
once | TRBJ2-1 | NA | TRBV9 | TGTGCCAGCAGCGAGGGACGGTTCTACAATGAGCAGTTCTTC | CASSEGRFYNEQFF
NA | TRBJ2-2 | TRBD2 | TRBV7-2 | TGTGCCAGCAGCTCTCTTGCTAGCGGGAGGGCCGTGTTCGGGGAGCTGTTTTTT | CASSSLASGRAVFGELFF
NA | TRBJ2-2 | NA | TRBV7-8 | TGTGCCAGCAGACGACGTCCACAGGGCCCTAGTACCGGGGAGCTGTTTTTT | CASRRRPQGPSTGELFF
NA | TRBJ2-5 | NA | TRBV14 | TGTGCCAGCAGCCATCTCCCCGGGGGCGCAACTAGGCAAGAGACCCAGTACTTC | CASSHLPGGATRQETQYF
NA | TRBJ1-1 | NA | TRBV30 | TGTGCCTGGATCGTGGGAGGCACTGAAGCTTTCTTT | CAWIVGGTEAFF
NA | TRBJ2-1 | TRBD2 | TRBV19 | TGTGCCACCCTACCGGGGGGAAGCTCCTACAATGAGCAGTTCTTC | CATLPGGSSYNEQFF
NA | TRBJ2-7 | TRBD1 | TRBV5-1 | TGCGCCAGCAGCTTTGACCCGGGACAGGGCTACGAGCAGTACTTC | CASSFDPGQGYEQYF
NA | TRBJ2-7 | TRBD1 | TRBV7-6 | TGTGCCAGCAGCGCCACCTGGACAGGGATGAACGAGCAGTACTTC | CASSATWTGMNEQYF
NA | TRBJ2-7 | TRBD1 | TRBV4-2 | TGTGCCAGCAGCCAAGTGGCTCCAAGGACAGGCGAGCAGTACTTC | CASSQVAPRTGEQYF
NA | TRBJ1-1 | TRBD1 | TRBV4-2 | TGTGCCAGCAGCCAACCGGGACAGGGGGCTCAGACTGAAGCTTTCTTT | CASSQPGQGAQTEAFF
NA | TRBJ2-1 | TRBD2 | TRBV29-1 | TGCAGCGTTGCTGGCGGGAGCTCCTACAATGAGCAGTTCTTC | CSVAGGSSYNEQFF
NA | TRBJ1-1 | NA | TRBV14 | TGTGCCAGCAGCCGTAGAGAAGCTTTCTTT | CASSRREAFF
NA | TRBJ1-1 | NA | TRBV7-9 | TGTGCCAGCGCGTCAGGGGCCAACACTGAAGCTTTCTTT | CASASGANTEAFF
NA | TRBJ2-1 | TRBD2 | TRBV6-4 | TGTGCCAGCAGTGACGGGAGGGTCAATGAGCAGTTCTTC | CASSDGRVNEQFF
NA | TRBJ2-3 | NA | TRBV13 | TGTGCCAGCAGCTCCGAACAGGGAGATACGCAGTATTTT | CASSSEQGDTQYF
NA | TRBJ2-7 | NA | TRBV29-1 | TGCAGCGTTGGGGCGGACTCCTACGAGCAGTACTTC | CSVGADSYEQYF
NA | TRBJ2-1 | TRBD2 | TRBV6-1 | TGTGCCAGCAGTGAAGGGGACTACTACAATGAGCAGTTCTTC | CASSEGDYYNEQFF
NA | TRBJ2-2 | NA | TRBV2 | TGTGCCAGCAGTGAAGAGAACTTTACCGGGGAGCTGTTTTTT | CASSEENFTGELFF